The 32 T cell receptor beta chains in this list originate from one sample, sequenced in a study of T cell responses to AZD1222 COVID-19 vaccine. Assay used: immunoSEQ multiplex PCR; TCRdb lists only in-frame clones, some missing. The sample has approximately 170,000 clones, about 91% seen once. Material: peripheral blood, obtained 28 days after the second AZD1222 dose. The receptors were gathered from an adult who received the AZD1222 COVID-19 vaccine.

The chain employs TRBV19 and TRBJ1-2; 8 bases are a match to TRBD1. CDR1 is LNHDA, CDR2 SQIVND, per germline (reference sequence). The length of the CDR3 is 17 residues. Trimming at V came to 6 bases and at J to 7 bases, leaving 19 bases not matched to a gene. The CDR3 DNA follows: TGTGCCAGTAGCCGAGGACAGGGACCAATCTCCCGGGGTGGCTACACCTTC. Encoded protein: CASSRGQGPISRGGYTF.

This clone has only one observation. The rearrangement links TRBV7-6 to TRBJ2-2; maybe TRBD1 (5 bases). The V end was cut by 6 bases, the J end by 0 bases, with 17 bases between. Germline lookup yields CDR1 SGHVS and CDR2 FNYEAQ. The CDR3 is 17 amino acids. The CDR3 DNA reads TGTGCCAGCAGTCATAACAGGCGTACCTCGAACACCGGGGAGCTGTTTTTT. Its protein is CASSHNRRTSNTGELFF.

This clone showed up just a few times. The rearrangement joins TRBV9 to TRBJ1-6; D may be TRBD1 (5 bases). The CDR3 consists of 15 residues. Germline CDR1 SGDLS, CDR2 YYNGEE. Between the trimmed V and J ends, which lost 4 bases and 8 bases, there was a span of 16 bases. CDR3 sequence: CASSPTRGMDSPLHF. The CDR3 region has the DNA TGTGCCAGCAGCCCCACACGGGGGATGGATTCACCCCTCCACTTT.

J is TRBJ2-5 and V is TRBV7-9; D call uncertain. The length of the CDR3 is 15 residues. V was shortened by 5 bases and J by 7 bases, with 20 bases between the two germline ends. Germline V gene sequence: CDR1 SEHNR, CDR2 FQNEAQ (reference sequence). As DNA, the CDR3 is TGTGCCAGCAGCCGTTTTAGCCCCGCCGTTGCGACCCAGTACTTC. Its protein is CASSRFSPAVATQYF. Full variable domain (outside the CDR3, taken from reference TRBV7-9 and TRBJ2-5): DTGVSQNPRHKITKRGQNVTFRCDPISEHNRLYWYRQTLGQGPEFLTYFQNEAQLEKSRLLSDRFSAERPKGSFSTLEIQRTEQGDSAMYLCASSRFSPAVATQYFGPGTRLLVL.

CDR3 in amino acids: CASSSLLNTEAFF. The CDR3 coding sequence is TGTGCCAGCAGTTCTCTATTGAACACTGAAGCTTTCTTT. The chain recombines TRBV6-5 with TRBJ1-1, with D unclear. From germline, CDR1 is MNHEY and CDR2 SVGAGI. The CDR3 is 13 amino acids. Between the trimmed V and J ends, which lost 4 bases and 0 bases, there was a span of 6 bases.

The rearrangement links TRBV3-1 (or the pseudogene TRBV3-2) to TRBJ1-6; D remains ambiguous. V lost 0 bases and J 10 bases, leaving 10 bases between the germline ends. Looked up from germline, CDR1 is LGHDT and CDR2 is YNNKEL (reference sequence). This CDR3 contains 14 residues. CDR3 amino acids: CASSQEFGASPLHF. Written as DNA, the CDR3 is TGTGCCAGCAGCCAAGAGTTTGGTGCCTCACCCCTCCACTTT.

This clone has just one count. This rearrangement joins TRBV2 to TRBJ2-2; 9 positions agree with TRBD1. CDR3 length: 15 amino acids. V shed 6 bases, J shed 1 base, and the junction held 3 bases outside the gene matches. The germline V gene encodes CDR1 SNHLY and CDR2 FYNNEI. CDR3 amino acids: CASSEGQGNTGELFF. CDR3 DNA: TGTGCCAGCAGCGAGGGACAGGGGAACACCGGGGAGCTGTTTTTT.

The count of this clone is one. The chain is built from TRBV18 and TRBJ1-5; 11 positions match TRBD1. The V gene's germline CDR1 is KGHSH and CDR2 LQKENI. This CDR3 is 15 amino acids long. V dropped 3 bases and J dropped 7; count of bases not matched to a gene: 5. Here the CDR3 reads CASSPSGQGAQPQHF. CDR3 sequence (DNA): TGTGCCAGCTCACCCAGCGGACAGGGGGCGCAGCCCCAGCATTTT. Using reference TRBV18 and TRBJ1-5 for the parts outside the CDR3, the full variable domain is NAGVMQNPRHLVRRRGQEARLRCSPMKGHSHVYWYRQLPEEGLKFMVYLQKENIIDESGMPKERFSAEFPKEGPSILRIQQVVRGDSAAYFCASSPSGQGAQPQHFGDGTRLSIL.

The CDR3 sequence: CASSLQGADSSGANVLTF. The CDR3 region has the DNA TGTGCCAGCAGCTTACAGGGTGCAGATTCCTCTGGGGCCAACGTCCTGACTTTC. The V and J genes are TRBV11-2 and TRBJ2-6; perhaps TRBD1 as D (5 bases). V gave up 2 bases and J gave up 0 bases, with 14 bases separating them. This CDR3 comprises 18 residues. Germline-derived CDR1 and CDR2 are SGHAT and FQNNGV.

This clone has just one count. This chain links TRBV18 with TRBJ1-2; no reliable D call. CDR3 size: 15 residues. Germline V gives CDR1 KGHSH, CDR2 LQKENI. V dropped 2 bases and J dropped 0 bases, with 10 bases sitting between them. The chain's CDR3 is CASSPVDGTNYGYTF. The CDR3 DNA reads TGTGCCAGCTCACCAGTCGACGGGACTAACTATGGCTACACCTTC.

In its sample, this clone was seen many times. The CDR3: CASSPRTGYAGELFF. DNA for the CDR3: TGTGCCAGCAGCCCACGGACAGGGTACGCCGGGGAGCTGTTTTTT. The chain has TRBV5-4 and TRBJ2-2; 8 positions match TRBD1. The CDR3 runs to 15 residues. Germline CDR1 SGHNT, CDR2 YYREEE (reference sequence). V was clipped by 4 bases and J by 6 bases; unmatched bases: 8.

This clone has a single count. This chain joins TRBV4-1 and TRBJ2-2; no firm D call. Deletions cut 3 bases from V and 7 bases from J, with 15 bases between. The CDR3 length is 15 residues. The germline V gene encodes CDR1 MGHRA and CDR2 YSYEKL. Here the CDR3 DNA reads TGCGCCAGCAGCCATTCAGCTAGAGTAGGCGGGGAGCTGTTTTTT. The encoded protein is CASSHSARVGGELFF.

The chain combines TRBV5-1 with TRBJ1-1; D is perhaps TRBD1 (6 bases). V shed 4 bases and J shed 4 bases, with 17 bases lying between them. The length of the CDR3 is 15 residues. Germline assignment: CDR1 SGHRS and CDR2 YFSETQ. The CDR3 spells CASSPWTVEGTEAFF. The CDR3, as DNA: TGCGCCAGCAGCCCCTGGACAGTGGAGGGCACTGAAGCTTTCTTT.

CDR3 nucleotide sequence: TGTGCCAGCAGGCCACTAACATACAGGGAAGGAAGAATGAACACTGAAGCTTTCTTT. Its translation: CASRPLTYREGRMNTEAFF. The rearrangement joins TRBV27 to TRBJ1-1; the D gene is possibly TRBD1 (6 bases). The CDR3 runs 19 residues. Germline V CDR1 and CDR2: MNHEY, SMNVEV (reference sequence). V lost 6 bases, J lost 0 bases, and 26 bases lay in between.

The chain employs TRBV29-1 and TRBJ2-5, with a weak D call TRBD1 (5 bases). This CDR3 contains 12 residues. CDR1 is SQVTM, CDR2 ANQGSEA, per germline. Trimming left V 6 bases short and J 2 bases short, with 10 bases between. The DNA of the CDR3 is TGCAGCGTCGCAAAGGGGCAAGAGACCCAGTACTTC. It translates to CSVAKGQETQYF. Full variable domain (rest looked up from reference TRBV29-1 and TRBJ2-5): SAVISQKPSRDICQRGTSLTIQCQVDSQVTMMFWYRQQPGQSLTLIATANQGSEATYESGFVIDKFPISRPNLTFSTLTVSNMSPEDSSIYLCSVAKGQETQYFGPGTRLLVL.

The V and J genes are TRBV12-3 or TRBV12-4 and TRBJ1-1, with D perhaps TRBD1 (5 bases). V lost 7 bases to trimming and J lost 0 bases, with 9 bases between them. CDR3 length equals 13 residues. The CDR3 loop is CASTGNMNTEAFF. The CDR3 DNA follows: TGTGCCAGCACAGGGAATATGAACACTGAAGCTTTCTTT.

The CDR3 DNA follows: TGTGCCAGCAGTGAATCCGGGTACAGATATAGCAATCAGCCCCAGCATTTT. This sequence encodes CASSESGYRYSNQPQHF. This chain uses TRBV6-1 with TRBJ1-5; D is unresolved. This CDR3 spans 17 amino acids. Germline CDR1 and CDR2: MNHNS and SASEGT. V was shortened by 2 bases and J by 0 bases, with 14 bases between the two germline ends.

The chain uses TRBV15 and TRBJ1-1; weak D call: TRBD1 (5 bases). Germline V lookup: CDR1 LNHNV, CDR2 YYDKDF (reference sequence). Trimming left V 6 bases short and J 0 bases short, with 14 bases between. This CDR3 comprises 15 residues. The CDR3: CATRGAQGLNTEAFF. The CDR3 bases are TGTGCCACCAGAGGGGCGCAGGGTCTGAACACTGAAGCTTTCTTT.

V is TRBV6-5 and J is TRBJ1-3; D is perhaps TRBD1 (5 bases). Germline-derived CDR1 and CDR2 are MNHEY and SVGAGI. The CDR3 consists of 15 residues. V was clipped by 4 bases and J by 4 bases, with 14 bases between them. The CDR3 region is CASSSTATGGNTIYF. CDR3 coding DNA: TGTGCCAGCAGTTCGACAGCGACGGGAGGAAACACCATATATTTT.

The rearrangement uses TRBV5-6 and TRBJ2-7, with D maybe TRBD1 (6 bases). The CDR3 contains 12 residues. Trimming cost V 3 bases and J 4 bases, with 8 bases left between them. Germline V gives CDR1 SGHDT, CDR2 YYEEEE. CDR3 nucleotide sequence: TGTGCCAGCAGCTCTCAGGGGTACGAGCAGTACTTC. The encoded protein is CASSSQGYEQYF.

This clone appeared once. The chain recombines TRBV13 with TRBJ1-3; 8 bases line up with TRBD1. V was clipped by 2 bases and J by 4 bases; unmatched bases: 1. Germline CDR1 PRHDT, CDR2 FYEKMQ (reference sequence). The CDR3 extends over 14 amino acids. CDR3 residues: CASSLPGGGNTIYF. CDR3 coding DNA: TGTGCCAGCAGCTTACCAGGGGGCGGAAACACCATATATTTT.

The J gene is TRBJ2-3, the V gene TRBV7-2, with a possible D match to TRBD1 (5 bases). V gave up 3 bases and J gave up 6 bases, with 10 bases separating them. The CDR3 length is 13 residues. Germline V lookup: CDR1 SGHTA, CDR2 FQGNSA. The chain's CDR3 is CASSLSRGDTQYF. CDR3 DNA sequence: TGTGCCAGCAGCTTGTCTAGGGGTGATACGCAGTATTTT.

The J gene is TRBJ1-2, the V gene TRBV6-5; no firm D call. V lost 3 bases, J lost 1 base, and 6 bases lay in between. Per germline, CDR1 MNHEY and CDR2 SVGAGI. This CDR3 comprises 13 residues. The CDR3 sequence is CASSYFVNYGYTF. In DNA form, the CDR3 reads TGTGCCAGCAGTTATTTCGTTAACTATGGCTACACCTTC.

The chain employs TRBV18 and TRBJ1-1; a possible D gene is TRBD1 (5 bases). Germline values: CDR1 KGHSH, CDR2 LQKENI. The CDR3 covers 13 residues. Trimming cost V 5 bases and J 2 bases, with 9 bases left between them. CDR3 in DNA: TGTGCCAGCTCATCAGACAGTAACACTGAAGCTTTCTTT. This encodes CASSSDSNTEAFF.

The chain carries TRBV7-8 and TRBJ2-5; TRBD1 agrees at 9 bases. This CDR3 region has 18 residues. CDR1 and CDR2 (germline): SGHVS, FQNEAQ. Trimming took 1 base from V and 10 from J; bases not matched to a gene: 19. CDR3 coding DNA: TGTGCCAGCAGCTTAGGGTCTGGAACAGGGGGCGGCATGGAGGGCCAGTACTTC. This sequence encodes CASSLGSGTGGGMEGQYF. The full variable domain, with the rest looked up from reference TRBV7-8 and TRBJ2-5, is GAGVSQSPRYKVAKRGQDVALRCDPISGHVSLFWYQQALGQGPEFLTYFQNEAQLDKSGLPSDRFFAERPEGSVSTLKIQRTQQEDSAVYLCASSLGSGTGGGMEGQYFGPGTRLLVL.

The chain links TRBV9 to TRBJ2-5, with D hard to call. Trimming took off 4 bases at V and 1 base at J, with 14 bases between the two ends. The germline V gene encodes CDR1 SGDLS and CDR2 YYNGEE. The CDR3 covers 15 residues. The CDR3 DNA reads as TGTGCCAGCAGCCGCCGATTGGGTACCCAAGAGACCCAGTACTTC. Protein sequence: CASSRRLGTQETQYF. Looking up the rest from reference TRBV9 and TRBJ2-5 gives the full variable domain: DSGVTQTPKHLITATGQRVTLRCSPRSGDLSVYWYQQSLDQGLQFLIQYYNGEERAKGNILERFSAQQFPDLHSELNLSSLELGDSALYFCASSRRLGTQETQYFGPGTRLLVL.

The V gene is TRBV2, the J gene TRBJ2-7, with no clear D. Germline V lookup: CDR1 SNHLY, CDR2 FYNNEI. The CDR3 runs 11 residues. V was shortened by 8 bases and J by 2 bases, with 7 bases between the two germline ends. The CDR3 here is CASVNPYEQYF. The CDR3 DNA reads TGTGCCAGCGTGAACCCCTACGAGCAGTACTTC. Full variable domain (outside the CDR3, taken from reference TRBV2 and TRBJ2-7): EPEVTQTPSHQVTQMGQEVILRCVPISNHLYFYWYRQILGQKVEFLVSFYNNEISEKSEIFDDQFSVERPDGSNFTLKIRSTKLEDSAMYFCASVNPYEQYFGPGTRLTVT.

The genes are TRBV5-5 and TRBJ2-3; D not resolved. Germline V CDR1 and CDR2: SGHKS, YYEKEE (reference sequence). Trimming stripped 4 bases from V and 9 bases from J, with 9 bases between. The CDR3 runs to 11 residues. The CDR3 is CASSLPGTQYF. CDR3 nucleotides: TGTGCCAGCAGCCTGCCTGGGACGCAGTATTTT.

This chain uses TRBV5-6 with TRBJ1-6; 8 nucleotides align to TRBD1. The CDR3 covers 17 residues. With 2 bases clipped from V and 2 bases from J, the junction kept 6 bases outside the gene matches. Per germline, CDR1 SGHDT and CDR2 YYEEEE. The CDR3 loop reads CASSFFRQGPYNSPLHF. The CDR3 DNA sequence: TGTGCCAGCAGCTTTTTCCGACAGGGGCCCTATAATTCACCCCTCCACTTT.

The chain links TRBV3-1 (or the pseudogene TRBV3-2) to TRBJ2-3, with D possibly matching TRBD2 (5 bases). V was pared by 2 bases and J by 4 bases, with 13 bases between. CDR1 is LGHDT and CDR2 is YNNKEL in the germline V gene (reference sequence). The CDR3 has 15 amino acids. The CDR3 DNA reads TGTGCCAGCAGCCAACCTGATCCTAGCCCAGATACGCAGTATTTT. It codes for CASSQPDPSPDTQYF.

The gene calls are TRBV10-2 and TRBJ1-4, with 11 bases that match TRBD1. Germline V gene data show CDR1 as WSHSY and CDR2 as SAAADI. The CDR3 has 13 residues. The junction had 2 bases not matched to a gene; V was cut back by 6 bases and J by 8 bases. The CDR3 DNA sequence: TGCGCCAGCAGGGACAGGGGGCAAGAAAAACTGTTTTTT. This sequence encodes CASRDRGQEKLFF.

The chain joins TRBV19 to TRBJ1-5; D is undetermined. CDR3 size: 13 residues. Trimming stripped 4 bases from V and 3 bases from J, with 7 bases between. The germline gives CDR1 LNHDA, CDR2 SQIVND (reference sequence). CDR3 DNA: TGTGCCAGTAGTACGGGCCTCAATCAGCCCCAGCATTTT. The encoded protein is CASSTGLNQPQHF.